One sample yielded the 30 T cell receptor beta chains listed below, sequenced in a study of response to subunit inactivated influenza vaccine. TCRdb itself ran the RT-PCR reads through MiXCR, one entry per CDR3 protein. This sample has 600,000 to 850,000 distinct CDR3 sequences, with around 13% found just once. The sample consisted of PBMCs from blood, taken less than 15 days before vaccination. All receptors come from a man aged 50 or older who received an inactivated influenza vaccine.

The chain uses TRBV20-1 and TRBJ2-7; 8 nucleotides align to TRBD1. In germline, CDR1 is DFQATT, CDR2 SNEGSKA (reference sequence). V lost 3 bases and J lost 4; bases outside the gene matches: 8. This CDR3 spans 14 amino acids. This CDR3 reads CSARDQGAGYEQYF. CDR3 nucleotides: TGCAGTGCTAGGGACCAGGGGGCCGGGTACGAGCAGTACTTC.

This clonotype was picked up a small number of times. V usage is TRBV4-3 and J usage is TRBJ1-2; D gene uncertain. From germline, CDR1 is LGHNA and CDR2 YSLEER. The CDR3 length is 15 residues. V dropped 3 bases and J dropped 6 bases, with 17 bases sitting between them. DNA of the CDR3: TGCGCCAGCAGCCACAAATCCTACCCGACGGATGGCTACACCTTC. It encodes CASSHKSYPTDGYTF.

This clonotype occurred a few times. The V call is TRBV6-2 or TRBV6-3, the J call TRBJ2-7; no clear D gene. V was clipped by 10 bases and J by 5 bases, with 12 bases between them. Per the germline V gene, CDR1 is MNHEY and CDR2 is SVGEGT. The CDR3 has 11 residues. This CDR3 reads CATHQVNEQYF. In DNA, the CDR3 is TGTGCCACCCATCAAGTGAACGAGCAGTACTTC.

This clonotype was counted between two and nine times. The DNA of the CDR3 is TGTGCCAGTAGTAGCCTGACCGGGACAGAATACTATGGCTACACCTTC. This codes for CASSSLTGTEYYGYTF. This chain connects TRBV19 to TRBJ1-2; 7 nucleotides align to TRBD1. The CDR3 is 16 residues long. V was clipped by 4 bases and J by 3 bases; unmatched bases: 11. Germline loops: CDR1 LNHDA, CDR2 SQIVND (reference sequence).

The chain is built from TRBV11-2 and TRBJ2-3; TRBD1 matches 7 bases. Per the germline V gene, CDR1 is SGHAT and CDR2 is FQNNGV. V lost 5 bases to trimming and J lost 6 bases; unmatched junction nucleotides: 8. The CDR3 covers 14 residues. The CDR3 sequence: CASSQGQNYDTQYF. In nucleotides, the CDR3 is TGTGCCAGCAGCCAGGGACAGAATTATGATACGCAGTATTTT.

This clonotype occurred a few times. The chain links TRBV6-2 or TRBV6-3 to TRBJ2-2, with a tentative D call TRBD2 (6 bases). V shed 2 bases and J shed 4 bases, with 11 bases lying between them. Germline V gene data show CDR1 as MNHEY and CDR2 as SVGEGT. The CDR3 contains 15 residues. In nucleotides, the CDR3 is TGTGCCAGCAGTTACGGTGGTAGCGGCACCGGGGAGCTGTTTTTT. Translating it yields CASSYGGSGTGELFF.

The CDR3 is CASSLGLGDYGYTF. The CDR3 bases are TGCGCCAGCAGCTTGGGACTGGGGGACTATGGCTACACCTTC. The chain employs TRBV5-1 and TRBJ1-2, with a tentative D call TRBD1 (5 bases). CDR1 is SGHRS, CDR2 YFSETQ, per germline. The CDR3 totals 14 residues. V lost 0 bases and J lost 3, with 9 bases in between.

The genes are TRBV28 and TRBJ2-7; D tentatively fits TRBD1 or TRBD2 (7 bases each). Trimming left V 4 bases short and J 0 bases short, with 13 bases between. The CDR3 length is 15 residues. The V gene's germline CDR1 is MDHEN and CDR2 SYDVKM. In DNA form, the CDR3 reads TGTGCCAGCAGTTCAACAGGGGAGGGCTCCTACGAGCAGTACTTC. Residues: CASSSTGEGSYEQYF.

The sample holds many counts of this clonotype. The chain's CDR3 is CASSQGQGKETQYF. CDR3 DNA: TGTGCCAGCAGCCAGGGACAGGGGAAAGAGACCCAGTACTTC. The V gene is TRBV7-9, the J gene TRBJ2-5; 10 positions agree with TRBD1. CDR1 SEHNR and CDR2 FQNEAQ come from the germline V gene (reference sequence). The length of the CDR3 is 14 residues. Losses at the gene ends were 5 bases for V and 3 bases for J; bases not matched to a gene: 3.

The chain links TRBV4-3 to TRBJ2-3; tentatively, D is TRBD2 (7 bases). The CDR3 is 17 amino acids. Germline assignment: CDR1 LGHNA and CDR2 YSLEER. The V end lost 1 base, the J end lost 3 bases, and 17 bases lay between the germline ends. The CDR3 nucleotides read TGCGCCAGCAGCCAAGGGGGCCTGGCGGGGGCGACAGATACGCAGTATTTT. This sequence encodes CASSQGGLAGATDTQYF.

At least ten counts were recorded for this clonotype. The chain is built from TRBV5-1 and TRBJ1-2, with D unresolved. The length of the CDR3 is 15 residues. The germline CDR1 and CDR2 sequences are SGHRS and YFSETQ. The V end was cut by 4 bases, the J end by 8 bases, with 21 bases between. The CDR3 spells CASSPDASGPWGYTF. The CDR3 DNA is TGCGCCAGCAGCCCCGACGCTTCCGGGCCATGGGGCTACACCTTC.

This clonotype was found many times. The rearrangement uses TRBV12-3 or TRBV12-4 and TRBJ2-1; maybe TRBD2 (6 bases). Trimming took off 2 bases at V and 8 bases at J, with 10 bases between the two ends. This CDR3 spans 13 amino acids. CDR3 loop: CASSLTSLHEQFF. The DNA of the CDR3 is TGTGCCAGCAGTTTAACTAGCCTTCATGAGCAGTTCTTC.

This clonotype was picked up a small number of times. The chain has TRBV24-1 and TRBJ2-3, with 9 bases lining up with TRBD2. Germline lookup yields CDR1 KGHDR and CDR2 SFDVKD. V lost 5 bases to trimming and J lost 3 bases; unmatched junction nucleotides: 5. The CDR3 is made up of 15 amino acids. The CDR3 nucleotides are TGTGCCACCAGTGTCTGGCGGGAGGGGACAGATACGCAGTATTTT. It encodes CATSVWREGTDTQYF.

J is TRBJ1-6 and V is TRBV27; D gene ambiguous. CDR1 and CDR2 (germline): MNHEY, SMNVEV (reference sequence). Deletions cut 6 bases from V and 6 bases from J, with 24 bases between. The CDR3 contains 18 residues. CDR3 loop: CASRLFRPGGIVNSPLHF. CDR3 bases: TGTGCCAGCAGGCTTTTTAGGCCCGGCGGCATAGTTAATTCACCCCTCCACTTT.

This clonotype was seen more than once but under ten times. The CDR3 sequence: CASTLRTGQETQYF. CDR3 sequence (DNA): TGCGCCAGCACCCTCCGGACAGGGCAAGAGACCCAGTACTTC. The rearrangement uses TRBV5-1 and TRBJ2-5; 8 nucleotides match TRBD1. Germline trimming cut 6 bases from V and 2 bases from J; bases unmatched to any gene: 6. The CDR3 length is 14 residues. The germline CDR1 and CDR2 sequences are SGHRS and YFSETQ.

This clonotype showed up just a few times. The DNA for the CDR3 is TGCGCCAGCACTCCGGACAGTTTCTCTGGAAACACCATATATTTT. Amino acid sequence: CASTPDSFSGNTIYF. The chain couples TRBV5-1 to TRBJ1-3; D perhaps matches TRBD1 (6 bases). The CDR3 has 15 residues. Trimming took off 6 bases at V and 0 bases at J, with 13 bases between the two ends. From germline, CDR1 is SGHRS and CDR2 YFSETQ.

The V and J genes are TRBV5-6 and TRBJ2-7; 7 bases are a match to TRBD1. Germline V gives CDR1 SGHDT, CDR2 YYEEEE. V lost 1 base, J lost 2 bases, and 3 bases stayed unmatched. This CDR3 region has 14 residues. CDR3 amino acids: CASSLFTGAYEQYF. For the CDR3, the DNA is TGTGCCAGCAGCTTGTTCACAGGGGCCTACGAGCAGTACTTC. The full variable domain, in which reference TRBV5-6 and TRBJ2-7 provide the parts outside the CDR3, is DAGVTQSPTHLIKTRGQQVTLRCSPKSGHDTVSWYQQALGQGPQFIFQYYEEEERQRGNFPDRFSGHQFPNYSSELNVNALLLGDSALYLCASSLFTGAYEQYFGPGTRLTVT.

The table lists this clonotype with a few counts. The chain is built from TRBV10-3 and TRBJ2-1; D possibly corresponds to TRBD1 (5 bases). The V gene's germline CDR1 is ENHRY and CDR2 SYGVKD. The CDR3 contains 13 residues. Between the trimmed V and J ends, which lost 5 bases and 4 bases, there was a span of 9 bases. CDR3 amino acids: CAISLRGYNEQFF. CDR3 in DNA: TGTGCCATCAGTCTAAGGGGATACAATGAGCAGTTCTTC.

This clonotype came up a few times. The J gene is TRBJ2-3, the V gene TRBV20-1; D is undetermined. In germline, CDR1 is DFQATT, CDR2 SNEGSKA (reference sequence). The CDR3 is made up of 16 amino acids. Trimming cost V 0 bases and J 0 bases, with 13 bases left between them. CDR3 DNA sequence: TGCAGTGCTAGAGATCAAGACTCCGCTAGCACAGATACGCAGTATTTT. Amino acids: CSARDQDSASTDTQYF.

This clonotype was seen at least ten times. V and J are TRBV11-1 and TRBJ2-1; D unresolved. Trimming stripped 6 bases from V and 2 bases from J, with 14 bases between. The germline V gene encodes CDR1 SGHAT and CDR2 FQDESV (reference sequence). There are 15 residues in the CDR3. CDR3 in DNA: TGTGCCAGCAGAAGGCAGAGTAACCCCTACAATGAGCAGTTCTTC. Amino acid sequence: CASRRQSNPYNEQFF.

This clonotype was detected a few times. The chain combines TRBV12-3 or TRBV12-4 with TRBJ2-7; 9 bases are shared with TRBD1. The CDR3 is made up of 14 amino acids. Losses at the gene ends were 5 bases for V and 1 base for J; bases not matched to a gene: 3. CDR3 sequence reads: CASSRQGESYEQYF. The CDR3, as DNA: TGTGCCAGCAGTAGACAGGGGGAATCCTACGAGCAGTACTTC.

The chain has TRBV29-1 and TRBJ2-7, with 8 bases fitting TRBD1. The junction had 5 bases not matched to a gene; V was cut back by 7 bases and J by 6 bases. The length of the CDR3 is 11 residues. Per germline, CDR1 SQVTM and CDR2 ANQGSEA. The CDR3 is CSAWDRTEQYF. The CDR3 DNA reads as TGCAGCGCTTGGGACAGGACCGAGCAGTACTTC.

This clonotype came up a few times. This chain connects TRBV20-1 to TRBJ2-1; 8 bases are a match to TRBD2. The V segment lost 5 bases and the J segment 8 bases; nucleotides outside the gene matches: 11. The CDR3 length is 14 residues. The germline V gene has CDR1 DFQATT and CDR2 SNEGSKA (reference sequence). CDR3 in DNA: TGCAGTGCTTCGACCTGGACTAGCCCCGATGAGCAGTTCTTC. This codes for CSASTWTSPDEQFF.

V gene TRBV7-2 combines with J gene TRBJ2-2; the match to TRBD2 covers 8 bases. Germline V gene lookup returns CDR1 SGHTA and CDR2 FQGNSA. This CDR3 comprises 17 residues. V was pared by 7 bases and J by 4 bases, with 14 bases of the junction left unmatched. The CDR3 sequence: CASTAQPGGAGTGELFF. In DNA form, the CDR3 reads TGTGCCAGCACCGCCCAGCCCGGGGGGGCCGGCACCGGGGAGCTGTTTTTT.

The chain couples TRBV19 to TRBJ2-7; TRBD1 matches 9 bases. This CDR3 has 16 amino acids. Unmatched junction bases numbered 8, after V lost 0 bases and J lost 5 bases. Germline V gene sequence: CDR1 LNHDA, CDR2 SQIVND (reference sequence). The CDR3 loop reads CASSIDHRGRHDEQYF. In nucleotides, the CDR3 is TGTGCCAGTAGTATAGATCACAGGGGGCGACACGACGAGCAGTACTTC.

In this sample, this clonotype turned up a few times. The chain combines TRBV5-1 with TRBJ2-7, with 9 bases identical to TRBD1. The CDR3 is 14 amino acids. Germline V gene lookup returns CDR1 SGHRS and CDR2 YFSETQ. The ends lost 4 bases at V and 6 bases at J; junction bases unmatched: 8. DNA for the CDR3: TGCGCCAGCAGCATGCGGACAGGGGAATCCGAGCAGTACTTC. This translates into CASSMRTGESEQYF.

The sample holds a few counts of this clonotype. V usage is TRBV15 and J usage is TRBJ2-3; possible D gene TRBD2, 6 bases. The ends were cut back, 0 bases at V and 4 bases at J, with 11 bases in the middle. This CDR3 spans 15 amino acids. Germline V gene data show CDR1 as LNHNV and CDR2 as YYDKDF (reference sequence). In DNA form, the CDR3 reads TGTGCCACCAGCAGAGATGGACGGGACTCAGATACGCAGTATTTT. Translating it yields CATSRDGRDSDTQYF. Complete variable domain (other parts from reference TRBV15 and TRBJ2-3): DAMVIQNPRYQVTQFGKPVTLSCSQTLNHNVMYWYQQKSSQAPKLLFHYYDKDFNNEADTPDNFQSRRPNTSFCFLDIRSPGLGDTAMYLCATSRDGRDSDTQYFGPGTRLTVL.

This clonotype has at least ten counts. CDR3 nucleotide sequence: TGCGCCAGCAGCTTACACTCACAGAGCTCCTACGAGCAGTACTTC. As protein: CASSLHSQSSYEQYF. The chain carries TRBV5-1 and TRBJ2-7; no reliable D call. Germline V CDR1 and CDR2: SGHRS, YFSETQ. The length of the CDR3 is 15 residues. Trimming removed 2 bases from V and 0 bases from J, with 12 bases in between.

The rearrangement links TRBV2 to TRBJ2-1, with a possible D match to TRBD1 (5 bases). Trimming left V 4 bases short and J 8 bases short, with 9 bases between. CDR3 size: 12 residues. Germline V gene sequence: CDR1 SNHLY, CDR2 FYNNEI. CDR3 sequence (DNA): TGTGCCAGCAGTGCTCAGGGCGATGAGCAGTTCTTC. Translating it yields CASSAQGDEQFF.

This clonotype has more than one count but fewer than ten. CDR3 nucleotide sequence: TGTGCCACCCGCGTGGGGGTTAATTCACCCCTCCACTTT. This sequence encodes CATRVGVNSPLHF. The gene calls are TRBV12-3 or TRBV12-4 and TRBJ1-6, with a weak D call TRBD1 (5 bases). The V and J ends lost 10 bases and 6 bases respectively, with 13 bases between them. The CDR3 extends over 13 amino acids.